What follows are 13 T cell receptor beta chains derived from one specimen sequenced in a study of T cells after yellow fever vaccination. MiXCR was run by TCRdb on the 5' RACE reads, yielding one entry per CDR3 protein. The repertoire holds roughly 350,000 distinct CDR3 sequences, with approximately 4% as singletons. This material consisted of PBMCs, taken 5 days after the yellow fever booster vaccination. These receptor sequences come from a man between 18 and 29 years old who received the YFV17D yellow fever vaccine.

Comment on this clonotype: The CDR3 end shows no conserved phenylalanine or tryptophan, and so a read error is likely. The V and J genes are TRBV12-3 or TRBV12-4 and TRBJ1-2; D gene uncertain. The CDR3 is made up of 12 amino acids. The CDR3 bases are TGTGCCAGCGCATGTGCTAACTTTGGCTACACCTTG. It yields the protein CASACANFGYTL.

The CDR3 protein is CASSKGQGLGETQYF. The DNA of the CDR3 is TGTGCCAGCAGCAAAGGACAGGGGCTTGGGGAGACCCAGTACTTC. The gene calls are TRBV6-5 and TRBJ2-5; 9 nucleotides match TRBD1. V gave up 6 bases and J gave up 5 bases; unmatched junction bases: 10. Looked up from germline, CDR1 is MNHEY and CDR2 is SVGAGI. The CDR3 loop spans 15 amino acids.

This sequence joins TRBV29-1 and TRBJ2-7; D is uncertain. V was cut by 7 bases and J by 2 bases, with 9 bases left in between. The CDR3 runs to 11 residues. In germline, CDR1 is SQVTM, CDR2 ANQGSEA. The CDR3 nucleotides are TGCAGCGGTGTTACCCCCTACGAGCAGTACTTC. Its translation: CSGVTPYEQYF.

This chain uses TRBV14 with TRBJ2-5, with TRBD1 matching over 10 bases. The germline CDR1 and CDR2 sequences are SGHDN and FVKESK. Unmatched junction bases numbered 4, after V lost 0 bases and J lost 3 bases. The CDR3 runs 16 residues. This CDR3 reads CASSQEDRGGKETQYF. Written as DNA, the CDR3 is TGTGCCAGCAGCCAAGAGGACAGGGGGGGCAAAGAGACCCAGTACTTC.

This clonotype has only a few counts. One end of the junction does not line up with germline, which may come from a read error. This chain links TRBV7-2 with TRBJ1-1, with 7 bases matching TRBD1. The V gene's germline CDR1 is SGHTA and CDR2 FQGNSA. This CDR3 spans 11 amino acids. DNA for the CDR3: TGTGCCAGCAGCGGAGGGACAGCGCTTCGCTTT. Translating it yields CASSGGTALRF.

This rearrangement joins TRBV12-3 or TRBV12-4 to TRBJ2-5, with D possibly being TRBD1 (6 bases). With 4 bases removed from V and 5 bases from J, the gap between germline ends came to 11 bases. This CDR3 spans 13 amino acids. CDR3 loop: CASSSQGPETQYF. CDR3 coding DNA: TGTGCCAGCAGTTCACAGGGTCCCGAGACCCAGTACTTC.

The chain couples TRBV12-3 or TRBV12-4 to TRBJ2-2; D gene ambiguous. The CDR3 spans 12 residues. Trimming pared 3 bases from V and 6 bases from J, leaving 5 bases between. In DNA form, the CDR3 reads TGTGCCAGCAGTTTTGTGGCCGGGGAGCTGTTTTTT. It translates to CASSFVAGELFF.

The chain employs TRBV14 and TRBJ2-1, with D maybe TRBD1 (6 bases). The germline gives CDR1 SGHDN, CDR2 FVKESK. The V gene lost 2 bases and the J gene lost 8 bases, with 22 bases spanning the gap. CDR3 length: 17 amino acids. CDR3 in amino acids: CASSQKEGQGSSDEQFF. CDR3 bases: TGTGCCAGCAGCCAAAAAGAGGGCCAGGGGTCGTCCGATGAGCAGTTCTTC. Complete variable domain (other parts from reference TRBV14 and TRBJ2-1): EAGVTQFPSHSVIEKGQTVTLRCDPISGHDNLYWYRRVMGKEIKFLLHFVKESKQDESGMPNNRFLAERTGGTYSTLKVQPAELEDSGVYFCASSQKEGQGSSDEQFFGPGTRLTVL.

This clonotype appeared many times. The chain is built from TRBV7-2 and TRBJ1-4; maybe TRBD1 (6 bases). The CDR3 sequence is 15 residues long. V lost 5 bases and J lost 7, with 17 bases in between. Per germline, CDR1 SGHTA and CDR2 FQGNSA. The DNA for the CDR3 is TGTGCCAGCAGCCTGACTATAGGGGGGAGTGAAAAACTGTTTTTT. As protein: CASSLTIGGSEKLFF.

This clonotype was detected many times. The chain recombines TRBV29-1 with TRBJ2-1, with a possible D match to TRBD2 (6 bases). Germline V lookup: CDR1 SQVTM, CDR2 ANQGSEA. Trimming removed 4 bases from V and 0 bases from J, with 13 bases in between. The CDR3 extends over 15 amino acids. Here the CDR3 DNA reads TGCAGCGTTGGGGGACGGGGGAGCTCCTACAATGAGCAGTTCTTC. Encoded protein: CSVGGRGSSYNEQFF.

This clonotype was recorded a few times. The rearrangement uses TRBV18 and TRBJ2-3; TRBD1 might be the D (5 bases). In germline, CDR1 is KGHSH, CDR2 LQKENI. This CDR3 is built from 16 residues. V was pared by 3 bases and J by 0 bases, with 13 bases between. The CDR3 region is CASSPVVRASTDTQYF. The DNA of the CDR3 is TGTGCCAGCTCACCTGTCGTCAGGGCAAGCACAGATACGCAGTATTTT.

V is TRBV3-1 and J is TRBJ2-7, with 8 bases that match TRBD2. The CDR3 loop spans 14 amino acids. The germline CDR1 and CDR2 sequences are LGHDT and YNNKEL (reference sequence). Losses at the gene ends were 0 bases for V and 6 bases for J; bases not matched to a gene: 4. CDR3 bases: TGTGCCAGCAGCCAAGAGCTTAGCGGGGCCGAGCAGTACTTC. The encoded protein is CASSQELSGAEQYF.

This clonotype was found a few times. The V and J genes are TRBV29-1 and TRBJ2-5; the match to TRBD1 covers 10 bases. The CDR3 contains 13 residues. The trim removed 7 bases at V and 5 bases at J, leaving 7 bases unmatched. CDR1 is SQVTM and CDR2 is ANQGSEA in the germline V gene. This CDR3 is CSAGDRGWETQYF. As DNA, the CDR3 is TGCAGCGCCGGGGACAGGGGTTGGGAGACCCAGTACTTC.